This T cell receptor (beta chain) emerged from a study of molecular identifiers for immune sequencing clone quantification. The study, taken as a whole, reports: Spiked Jurkat TCR RNA equivalent to one cell reportedly surfaced among roughly 1 million naive cells.

This clonotype came up many times. Its cognate antigen is unknown. Bulk TCR libraries used previously described methods and listed TCR primers. TCRdb ran MiXCR on the PCR reads and lists one entry per CDR3 protein. The repertoire holds some 680,000 distinct CDR3 sequences, about 25% seen once, with about 0.84% in the top ten. Trimming at V came to 0 bases and at J to 7 bases, leaving 10 bases not matched to a gene. This CDR3 spans 16 amino acids. Germline V lookup: CDR1 LNHNV, CDR2 YYDKDF (reference sequence). The sequencing sample was made of naive CD8+ T cells from blood, with Jurkat cell RNA spiked in. The subset is: FACS-sorted CD8+CD4-CCR7+CD45RA+ naive T cells. The clonotype originates from a human donor in good health. Some libraries in this study had Jurkat cell RNA spiked in. The chain links TRBV15 to TRBJ2-7; 9 nucleotides agree with TRBD2. CDR3 protein: CATSRDRTSGLWEQYF. The DNA of the CDR3 is TGTGCCACCAGCAGAGATCGAACTAGCGGGTTATGGGAGCAGTACTTC.